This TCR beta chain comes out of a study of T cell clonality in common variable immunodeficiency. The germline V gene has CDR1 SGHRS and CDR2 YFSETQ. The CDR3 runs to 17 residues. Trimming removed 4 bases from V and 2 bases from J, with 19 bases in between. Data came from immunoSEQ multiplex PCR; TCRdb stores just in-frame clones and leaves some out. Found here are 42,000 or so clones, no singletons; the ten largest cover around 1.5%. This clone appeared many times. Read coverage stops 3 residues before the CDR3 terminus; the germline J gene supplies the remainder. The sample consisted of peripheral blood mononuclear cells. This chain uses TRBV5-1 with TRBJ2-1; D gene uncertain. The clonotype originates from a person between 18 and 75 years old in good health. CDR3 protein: CASSPLKGSATYNEQFF. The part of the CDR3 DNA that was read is TGCGCCAGCAGCCCCCTTAAGGGTTCTGCCACCTACAATGAG.